Shown below are 9 T cell receptor beta chains from a single sample sequenced in a study of monozygotic twins with inflammatory bowel disease. TCRdb re-called the 5' RACE reads and catalogs CDR3 proteins one per entry, DNA excluded. Its table records approximately 100,000 distinct CDR3 sequences. The sample was blood. The source is a human donor with ulcerative colitis or Crohn's disease, or a healthy co-twin of an affected twin (not recorded which).

V usage is TRBV2 and J usage is TRBJ2-5; TCRdb calls TRBD2, which cannot be checked without DNA. The CDR3 runs 11 residues. Germline V gene lookup returns CDR1 SNHLY and CDR2 FYNNEI. This chain's CDR3 is CASRGRETQYF.

The V gene is TRBV10-3, the J gene TRBJ2-2; TCRdb selects TRBD1, and the lack of DNA leaves this call unchecked. This CDR3 has 16 amino acids. CDR1 ENHRY and CDR2 SYGVKD come from the germline V gene. The CDR3 region is CAISAGGSANTGELFF.

V gene TRBV15 combines with J gene TRBJ2-3. The germline gives CDR1 LNHNV, CDR2 YYDKDF (reference sequence). The CDR3 has 13 amino acids. CDR3 sequence: CATSRDKPDTQYF.

This chain connects TRBV11-2 to TRBJ1-2; TCRdb picks TRBD1, but there is no DNA to check that call. The CDR3 totals 16 residues. Germline V gene lookup returns CDR1 SGHAT and CDR2 FQNNGV. CDR3 protein: CASRGGQATLNYGYTF.

This rearrangement joins TRBV5-1 to TRBJ2-7; checking the TCRdb D call of TRBD1 is not possible without DNA. Germline V gene sequence: CDR1 SGHRS, CDR2 YFSETQ. The CDR3 is 14 residues long. The CDR3 protein is CASSLDRGSYEQYF. The full variable domain, in which reference TRBV5-1 and TRBJ2-7 provide the parts outside the CDR3, is KAGVTQTPRYLIKTRGQQVTLSCSPISGHRSVSWYQQTPGQGLQFLFEYFSETQRNKGNFPGRFSGRQFSNSRSEMNVSTLELGDSALYLCASSLDRGSYEQYFGPGTRLTVT.

CDR3 region: CASNRDSQETQYF. The rearrangement joins TRBV28 to TRBJ2-5; TCRdb calls TRBD1, which cannot be checked without DNA. The CDR3 covers 13 residues. The V gene's germline CDR1 is MDHEN and CDR2 SYDVKM.

This chain connects TRBV5-1 to TRBJ2-3; as DNA is missing, the TRBD2 call by TCRdb cannot be tested. CDR3 size: 18 residues. Germline V gives CDR1 SGHRS, CDR2 YFSETQ. Here the CDR3 reads CASSLPSGTSPETDTQYF.

V usage is TRBV20-1 and J usage is TRBJ2-7. CDR1 and CDR2 from the germline V gene are DFQATT and SNEGSKA (reference sequence). This CDR3 comprises 14 residues. The CDR3: CSASGFRDLYEQYF.

V and J are TRBV28 and TRBJ2-1. Germline V gene sequence: CDR1 MDHEN, CDR2 SYDVKM. This CDR3 comprises 13 residues. CDR3: CASSLALTMEQFF.